Presented here are 23 T cell receptor beta chains from one specimen sequenced in a study of T-cell memory formation after mild COVID-19. TCRdb independently ran MiXCR on the 5' RACE reads; one entry per CDR3 protein. The sample shows 470,000 or so distinct CDR3 sequences, approximately 18% of them seen only once. Sequencing was carried out using PBMCs or a T cell subset sorted from them (not recorded which). These receptors came from an adult woman who had mild COVID-19 (a few samples of this study predate the infection). Cell type and time point are not known.

This clonotype was picked up a small number of times. This rearrangement joins TRBV7-2 to TRBJ2-7; 11 nucleotides align to TRBD2. V shed 5 bases and J 6 bases; nucleotides not matched to a gene: 18. The CDR3 runs to 18 residues. Germline V CDR1 and CDR2: SGHTA, FQGNSA. This CDR3 is CASSQAGGVLAGVGEQYF. The CDR3 DNA is TGTGCCAGCAGCCAGGCCGGGGGTGTACTAGCGGGAGTAGGCGAGCAGTACTTC.

The table lists this clonotype with a few counts. The J gene is TRBJ2-1, the V gene TRBV29-1; the match to TRBD2 covers 10 bases. The length of the CDR3 is 16 residues. Unmatched junction bases numbered 6, after V lost 4 bases and J lost 0 bases. The germline gives CDR1 SQVTM, CDR2 ANQGSEA. CDR3 nucleotide sequence: TGCAGCGTTGCAGGCCTAGCGGGAGCCTCCTACAATGAGCAGTTCTTC. Amino acids: CSVAGLAGASYNEQFF.

Many counts were recorded for this clonotype. The chain carries TRBV12-3 or TRBV12-4 and TRBJ2-6; TRBD1 matches 8 bases. With V trimmed by 6 bases and J by 3 bases, 10 bases remained unmatched. This CDR3 comprises 17 residues. The CDR3, as DNA: TGTGCCAGCAGAGGTGTGGACAGGGTAAATGGGGCCAACGTCCTGACTTTC. It specifies CASRGVDRVNGANVLTF.

This clonotype appeared a few times. The chain's CDR3 is CASSLKADHDTQYF. CDR3 sequence (DNA): TGTGCCAGCAGCCTAAAAGCGGACCACGATACGCAGTATTTT. V is TRBV7-9 and J is TRBJ2-3; D possibly corresponds to TRBD2 (5 bases). The germline CDR1 and CDR2 sequences are SEHNR and FQNEAQ (reference sequence). V lost 5 bases, J lost 6 bases, and 15 bases lay in between. CDR3 size: 14 residues.

This clonotype was detected a few times. The chain employs TRBV7-2 and TRBJ1-2; 9 bases match TRBD1. This CDR3 has 14 residues. CDR1 SGHTA and CDR2 FQGNSA come from the germline V gene. V trimming: 4 bases; J trimming: 8 bases; junction bases outside the gene matches: 8. In DNA, the CDR3 is TGTGCCAGCAGCTCAGGGGACAGGGTGCAAGGCTACACCTTC. The encoded protein is CASSSGDRVQGYTF.

The CDR3 DNA sequence: TGTGCCAGCAGCTTAGCAAGCGTCCCCTACGAGCAGTACTTC. This encodes CASSLASVPYEQYF. The rearrangement links TRBV7-9 to TRBJ2-7; D unclear. CDR3 length equals 14 residues. V lost 0 bases and J 2 bases, leaving 8 bases between the germline ends. The germline CDR1 and CDR2 sequences are SEHNR and FQNEAQ (reference sequence).

The genes are TRBV6-2 or TRBV6-3 and TRBJ2-1; 8 bases line up with TRBD2. The junction had 15 bases not matched to a gene; V was cut back by 6 bases and J by 8 bases. CDR1 is MNHEY, CDR2 SVGEGT, per germline. The CDR3 loop spans 16 amino acids. Written as DNA, the CDR3 is TGTGCCAGCAGAACCTACCGGGGGGGCCTGGTTCATGAGCAGTTCTTC. Amino acid sequence: CASRTYRGGLVHEQFF.

The rearrangement links TRBV3-1 to TRBJ1-1; TRBD1 is a possible D gene (5 bases). In germline, CDR1 is LGHDT, CDR2 YNNKEL (reference sequence). The CDR3 is 13 amino acids. Deletions cut 11 bases from V and 1 base from J, with 14 bases between. CDR3 sequence: CACGARGNTEAFF. CDR3 nucleotide sequence: TGTGCCTGCGGGGCTCGGGGGAACACTGAAGCTTTCTTT.

This clonotype showed up just a few times. The gene calls are TRBV7-9 and TRBJ1-6, with D perhaps TRBD1 (5 bases). This CDR3 contains 14 residues. The germline V gene encodes CDR1 SEHNR and CDR2 FQNEAQ (reference sequence). Trimming shortened V by 5 bases and J by 9 bases, and 14 bases separated the two germline ends. The CDR3 region has the DNA TGTGCCAGCAGCCTCGGGGCCCGGACTTCACCCCTCCACTTT. Its protein product is CASSLGARTSPLHF.

This chain joins TRBV11-2 and TRBJ2-5; 8 bases line up with TRBD1. The V and J ends lost 4 bases and 6 bases, in that order; junction bases with no gene match: 10. The CDR3 spans 15 residues. The germline CDR1 and CDR2 sequences are SGHAT and FQNNGV. The chain's CDR3 is CASSYGDRGGKTQYF. Here the CDR3 DNA reads TGTGCCAGCAGCTACGGAGACAGGGGCGGAAAGACCCAGTACTTC. The full variable domain, with the rest looked up from reference TRBV11-2 and TRBJ2-5, is EAGVAQSPRYKIIEKRQSVAFWCNPISGHATLYWYQQILGQGPKLLIQFQNNGVVDDSQLPKDRFSAERLKGVDSTLKIQPAKLEDSAVYLCASSYGDRGGKTQYFGPGTRLLVL.

V gene TRBV15 combines with J gene TRBJ2-3; TRBD2 matches at 12 bases. Germline assignment: CDR1 LNHNV and CDR2 YYDKDF (reference sequence). CDR3 size: 17 residues. V lost 2 bases, J lost 7 bases, and 10 bases stayed unmatched. In DNA form, the CDR3 reads TGTGCCACCAGCAGAATCCGACTAGCGGGAGTAGCAAATACGCAGTATTTT. This translates into CATSRIRLAGVANTQYF.

The J gene is TRBJ2-5, the V gene TRBV20-1; the match to TRBD1 covers 7 bases. Trimming at V came to 6 bases and at J to 0 bases, leaving 10 bases not matched to a gene. The CDR3 runs to 15 residues. Germline CDR1 reads DFQATT; CDR2 reads SNEGSKA (reference sequence). CDR3 protein: CSAETRGLYQETQYF. The CDR3 region has the DNA TGCAGTGCAGAAACCAGGGGGTTGTACCAAGAGACCCAGTACTTC.

This clonotype was detected a few times. The chain couples TRBV7-9 to TRBJ2-7, with 7 bases lining up with TRBD2. Germline CDR1 and CDR2: SEHNR and FQNEAQ (reference sequence). The junction had 5 bases not matched to a gene; V was cut back by 1 base and J by 2 bases. The CDR3 is 15 amino acids. CDR3 sequence reads: CASSLDGGRAYEQYF. The CDR3 DNA reads TGTGCCAGCAGCTTAGATGGCGGGAGAGCCTACGAGCAGTACTTC.

Written as DNA, the CDR3 is TGTGCCAGCAGCTCTAGGACAACGCGCTACGAGCAGTACTTC. Translating gives CASSSRTTRYEQYF. The chain combines TRBV7-9 with TRBJ2-7; D possibly corresponds to TRBD1 (5 bases). CDR3 size: 14 residues. With 4 bases removed from V and 3 bases from J, the gap between germline ends came to 13 bases. Germline lookup yields CDR1 SEHNR and CDR2 FQNEAQ (reference sequence).

The chain uses TRBV18 and TRBJ2-7; D gene unclear. This CDR3 has 14 amino acids. The V gene lost 2 bases and the J gene lost 2 bases, with 10 bases spanning the gap. Per germline, CDR1 KGHSH and CDR2 LQKENI. The CDR3 region is CASSPKTGPYEQYF. DNA of the CDR3: TGTGCCAGCTCACCAAAAACCGGCCCCTACGAGCAGTACTTC.

The sample holds a few counts of this clonotype. Here the CDR3 DNA reads TGCGCCAGCAGCTTGTCCCCGGACAGCTACTACGAGCAGTACTTC. This translates into CASSLSPDSYYEQYF. This sequence joins TRBV5-1 and TRBJ2-7; perhaps TRBD1 as D (6 bases). The CDR3 length is 15 residues. Between the trimmed V and J ends, which lost 1 base and 3 bases, there was a span of 14 bases. Germline CDR1 and CDR2: SGHRS and YFSETQ.

The V gene is TRBV7-9, the J gene TRBJ2-3; 12 bases fit TRBD2. In germline, CDR1 is SEHNR, CDR2 FQNEAQ (reference sequence). The J segment lost 2 bases and the V segment lost 6 bases, leaving 6 bases of the junction unmatched. The CDR3 sequence is 16 residues long. The chain's CDR3 is CASRPLAGGTTDTQYF. The CDR3, as DNA: TGTGCCAGCAGGCCACTAGCGGGGGGCACCACAGATACGCAGTATTTT.

This clonotype was observed a handful of times. V usage is TRBV5-1 and J usage is TRBJ2-5, with 8 bases identical to TRBD2. After removal of 2 bases from V and 2 bases from J, the junction contained 5 bases not matched to a gene. In germline, CDR1 is SGHRS, CDR2 YFSETQ. There are 15 residues in the CDR3. The chain's CDR3 is CASSFRAGAQETQYF. CDR3 DNA sequence: TGCGCCAGCAGCTTCCGAGCGGGGGCGCAAGAGACCCAGTACTTC.

The sample holds a few counts of this clonotype. The gene calls are TRBV20-1 and TRBJ2-3; D might be TRBD1 (5 bases). V was pared by 0 bases and J by 5 bases, with 15 bases between. There are 15 residues in the CDR3. Germline V gives CDR1 DFQATT, CDR2 SNEGSKA (reference sequence). The CDR3 DNA follows: TGCAGTGCTAGAGATGGGGCTGGTGGTGGAGATACGCAGTATTTT. This translates into CSARDGAGGGDTQYF.

This clonotype was detected a few times. DNA for the CDR3: TGTGCCAGCAGTGAAAAGGATCCAGGGCAGGGCTATGGCTACACCTTC. Translated: CASSEKDPGQGYGYTF. This chain links TRBV2 with TRBJ1-2; D might be TRBD1 (5 bases). The CDR3 runs to 16 residues. V was trimmed by 2 bases and J by 4 bases, leaving 17 bases between them. The germline CDR1 and CDR2 sequences are SNHLY and FYNNEI.

This clonotype was counted at least ten times. A read error may produce the germline difference seen at one junction end. The chain combines TRBV7-7 with TRBJ2-7; D not resolved. The germline V gene has CDR1 SSHAT and CDR2 FNYEAQ (reference sequence). The CDR3 has 14 residues. The CDR3 region is CASSPGPGSYEQYF. DNA for the CDR3: TGTGCTAGCAGCCCAGGCCCGGGTTCCTACGAGCAGTACTTC.

The chain has TRBV7-6 and TRBJ2-3; either TRBD1 or TRBD2 may fit D (5 bases each). Germline-derived CDR1 and CDR2 are SGHVS and FNYEAQ. The CDR3 covers 15 residues. Trimming stripped 5 bases from V and 2 bases from J, with 14 bases between. This CDR3 reads CASSRDPAVTDTQYF. The CDR3 nucleotides read TGTGCCAGCAGCAGGGACCCAGCTGTCACAGATACGCAGTATTTT.

The table lists this clonotype with many counts. The genes are TRBV5-4 and TRBJ2-1; unclear D gene. The CDR3 contains 13 residues. The V end lost 1 base, the J end lost 4 bases, and 6 bases lay between the germline ends. Looked up from germline, CDR1 is SGHNT and CDR2 is YYREEE (reference sequence). The CDR3 nucleotides are TGTGCCAGCAGCTTGAAGGTTTACAATGAGCAGTTCTTC. Protein product: CASSLKVYNEQFF.